The sequence of this T cell receptor (beta chain) was determined in a study of cytomegalovirus exposure and HLA in healthy donors. Points from the study as a whole: A later analysis linked more than 15,000 TCR beta sequences to HLA alleles at 0.05 false discovery rate.

The CDR3 sequence is 14 residues long. In germline, CDR1 is SGHTA, CDR2 FQGNSA. The J segment lost 5 bases and the V segment lost 2 bases, leaving 4 bases of the junction unmatched. The PCR had 60 Vbeta and 13 Jbeta primers. The protocol was immunoSEQ multiplex PCR, while the TCRdb copy is restricted to in-frame clones and leaves out a portion. The sample contains fewer than 250,000 clones, around 81% of which appear only once. Points on this clone: Antigen specificity is unknown.

This TCR was sampled from a man younger than 35 in good health and CMV-seronegative. This chain uses TRBV7-2 with TRBJ2-7; TRBD2 aligns across 9 bases. Source material: PBMCs. The CDR3 reads CASSLLAGRDEQYF. The DNA for the CDR3 is TGTGCCAGCAGCTTACTAGCGGGAAGGGACGAGCAGTACTTC. Full variable domain (rest looked up from reference TRBV7-2 and TRBJ2-7): GAGVSQSPSNKVTEKGKDVELRCDPISGHTALYWYRQSLGQGLEFLIYFQGNSAPDKSGLPSDRFSAERTGGSVSTLTIQRTQQEDSAVYLCASSLLAGRDEQYFGPGTRLTVT.